This is a list of T cell receptor beta chains from one sample in a study of T-cell memory formation after mild COVID-19. TCRdb re-derived calls from the 5' RACE reads in MiXCR, one entry per CDR3 protein. The data show 450,000 to 650,000 distinct CDR3 sequences, about a fifth seen once. The sequenced sample was PBMCs or a T cell subset sorted from them (not recorded which). The origin of the receptors is an adult woman who had mild COVID-19 (a few samples of this study predate the infection). Cell type and time point are not known. The conserved cysteine and the conserved F or W are not part of the CDR3 here. Size values are once, few and many counts, or a class for expanded clones, and some rows have none.

j_call | v_call | clone_size | cdr3_aa
TRBJ2-1 | TRBV18 | NA | ASSRGREKVGNSYNEQF
TRBJ1-6 | TRBV12-5 | NA | ASGFLSPLH
TRBJ1-2 | TRBV6-4 | few | ASSDWTGGGYT
TRBJ1-5 | TRBV3-1 | few | ASSQAEDQPQH
TRBJ1-2 | TRBV20-1 | NA | SATGQIYGYT
TRBJ2-2 | TRBV7-3 | NA | ASRAESTGELF
TRBJ1-4 | TRBV12-3/TRBV12-4 | NA | ASSSRDRDWEKLF
TRBJ2-7 | TRBV21-1 | NA | ASSKVGTESSYEQY
TRBJ1-2 | TRBV29-1 | many | SVASGQGNGYT
TRBJ2-2 | TRBV20-1 | few | SARGVAGEITGELF
TRBJ2-3 | TRBV7-2 | few | ASSSTSGSSDTQY
TRBJ1-6 | TRBV2 | NA | ASHAFVNSPIH
TRBJ2-7 | TRBV24-1 | few | ATSGGSHEQY
TRBJ2-1 | TRBV5-1 | NA | ASSSGQRIYNEQF
TRBJ1-5 | TRBV7-8 | NA | ASSLSPRKGAYQPQH
TRBJ2-7 | TRBV11-2 | NA | ASSLGKGYEQY
TRBJ2-2 | TRBV3-1 | many | ASSQERVTGELF